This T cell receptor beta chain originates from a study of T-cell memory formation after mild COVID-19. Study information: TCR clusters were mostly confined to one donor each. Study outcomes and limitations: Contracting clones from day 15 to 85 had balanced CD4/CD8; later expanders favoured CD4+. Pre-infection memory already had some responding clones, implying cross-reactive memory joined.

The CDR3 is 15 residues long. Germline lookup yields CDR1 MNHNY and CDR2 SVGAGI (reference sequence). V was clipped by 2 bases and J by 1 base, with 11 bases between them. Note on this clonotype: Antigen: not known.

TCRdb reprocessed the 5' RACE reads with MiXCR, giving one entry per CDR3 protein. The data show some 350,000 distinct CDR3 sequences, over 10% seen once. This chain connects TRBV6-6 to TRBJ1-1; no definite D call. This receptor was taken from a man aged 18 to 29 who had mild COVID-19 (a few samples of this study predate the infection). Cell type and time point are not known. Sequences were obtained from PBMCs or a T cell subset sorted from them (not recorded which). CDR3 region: CASSYPAPRNTEAFF. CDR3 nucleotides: TGTGCCAGCAGTTACCCGGCACCGAGGAACACTGAAGCTTTCTTT.